The clone carrying this TCR beta chain came up many times. Its antigen is still unknown. One end of the junction fails to match germline, which may point to a read error. This specimen comes from a study of T cells in Graves' hyperthyroidism and ophthalmopathy. Notes on the study in general: Ophthalmopathy was told apart from stable hyperthyroidism by a 13 V-J model.

The CDR3 totals 14 residues. Germline CDR1 SSHAT, CDR2 FNYEAQ (reference sequence). RNA transcripts served as the template for amplifying TCR beta CDR3 regions. During a first-round RT-PCR of the TCR CDR3, the HTBI primer set was used. TCRdb re-analysed the multiplex PCR reads in MiXCR, keeping a single row per CDR3 protein. Seen here are under 400,000 distinct CDR3 sequences, around a sixth observed once, and the top ten hold around 34%. The TCR was taken from a man aged 25 to 40 with Graves' hyperthyroidism. The sample taken for sequencing was blood. The V call is TRBV7-7, the J call TRBJ2-3, with 14 bases identical to TRBD2. CDR3 nucleotide sequence: TGTGCTAGCAGCGGGGGGACTAGCGGGAGTACGCAGTATTTT. Encoded protein: CASSGGTSGSTQYF.